This entry describes one T cell receptor (beta chain). An end of the junction differs from the germline gene, which may be a read error. The sample carries other DNA sequences with the same CDR3. The data were obtained in a study of cytomegalovirus exposure and HLA in healthy donors. Vbeta (60) and Jbeta (13) primers were used in the PCR. TCRdb's copy holds only in-frame clones and misses some; the assay was immunoSEQ multiplex PCR. In the table there are roughly 150,000 clones, about 75% of which are singletons. Germline-derived CDR1 and CDR2 are SGHDT and YYEEEE. The CDR3 runs to 16 residues. This TCR derives from a female donor in good health and CMV-seronegative. Sequences were obtained from PBMCs. This chain uses TRBV5-6 with TRBJ1-5; D possibly corresponds to TRBD1 (6 bases). CDR3 sequence: CASSLGRNTGNQPQHF. For the CDR3, the DNA is TGTGCCAGCAGCTTGGGAAGGAACACAGGGAATCAGCCACAGCATTTT.